This passage covers 6 T cell receptor beta chains from one sample sequenced in a study of vaccination and CD4 T cells after COVID-19. Stated treatment: approximately 9-day PBMC culture with coronavirus spike peptide pools or control peptides (ViraFEST assay). The Oncomine TCR Beta short-read assay sequenced DNA from cultured CD4+ T cells. TCRdb analysed the PCR reads with MiXCR anew, one entry per CDR3 protein. The sample has 17,000 or so distinct CDR3 sequences; approximately 36% are singletons. What these receptors recognize is not known. Sequenced sample: CD4+ T cells from blood, cultured in vitro. These receptors were collected from a human donor who had recovered from COVID-19.

The chain joins TRBV19 to TRBJ2-1; D tentatively fits TRBD1 or TRBD2 (5 bases each). V gave up 7 bases and J gave up 1 base, with 20 bases separating them. The germline gives CDR1 LNHDA, CDR2 SQIVND (reference sequence). This CDR3 has 17 residues. The CDR3 here is CASNSNPRDQSYNEQFF. CDR3 DNA sequence: TGTGCCAGTAATTCTAATCCCCGGGACCAATCCTACAATGAGCAGTTCTTC.

The rearrangement uses TRBV7-3 and TRBJ1-3, with D unclear. The CDR3 is 15 residues long. Germline CDR1 and CDR2: SGHTA and FQGTGA. V was shortened by 5 bases and J by 2 bases, with 13 bases between the two germline ends. CDR3 protein: CASSLDSGPGNTIYF. CDR3 coding DNA: TGTGCCAGCAGCCTAGATTCGGGTCCTGGAAACACCATATATTTT.

The CDR3 nucleotides are TGTGCCTGGAGTGTACTTTATGAGCAGTTCTTC. Encoded protein: CAWSVLYEQFF. V is TRBV30 and J is TRBJ2-1; no definite D call. The CDR3 contains 11 residues. V was clipped by 0 bases and J by 8 bases, with 5 bases between them. CDR1 and CDR2 from the germline V gene are GTSNPN and SVGIG (reference sequence).

The chain links TRBV6-4 to TRBJ2-3, with a tentative D call TRBD2 (5 bases). V was clipped by 4 bases and J by 1 base, with 12 bases between them. The CDR3 consists of 15 residues. The germline CDR1 and CDR2 sequences are MRHNA and SNTAGT. The CDR3 sequence is CASSAFAEGTDTQYF. The CDR3 nucleotides are TGTGCCAGCAGTGCGTTTGCGGAGGGCACAGATACGCAGTATTTT.

This clonotype was counted a few times. This chain connects TRBV30 to TRBJ1-2; D gene uncertain. The V gene's germline CDR1 is GTSNPN and CDR2 SVGIG (reference sequence). The CDR3 length is 10 residues. The ends were cut back, 6 bases at V and 4 bases at J, with 6 bases in the middle. CDR3 sequence: CACGSYGYTF. CDR3 in DNA: TGTGCCTGTGGGAGCTATGGCTACACCTTC.

This clonotype was seen only a few times. The chain uses TRBV2 and TRBJ2-5, with 9 bases fitting TRBD2. V was clipped by 4 bases and J by 4 bases; unmatched bases: 13. Germline assignment: CDR1 SNHLY and CDR2 FYNNEI. This CDR3 contains 17 residues. This CDR3 is CASSVGSPAGGSETQYF. The CDR3 DNA is TGTGCCAGCAGTGTAGGGTCCCCAGCGGGAGGTTCAGAGACCCAGTACTTC.